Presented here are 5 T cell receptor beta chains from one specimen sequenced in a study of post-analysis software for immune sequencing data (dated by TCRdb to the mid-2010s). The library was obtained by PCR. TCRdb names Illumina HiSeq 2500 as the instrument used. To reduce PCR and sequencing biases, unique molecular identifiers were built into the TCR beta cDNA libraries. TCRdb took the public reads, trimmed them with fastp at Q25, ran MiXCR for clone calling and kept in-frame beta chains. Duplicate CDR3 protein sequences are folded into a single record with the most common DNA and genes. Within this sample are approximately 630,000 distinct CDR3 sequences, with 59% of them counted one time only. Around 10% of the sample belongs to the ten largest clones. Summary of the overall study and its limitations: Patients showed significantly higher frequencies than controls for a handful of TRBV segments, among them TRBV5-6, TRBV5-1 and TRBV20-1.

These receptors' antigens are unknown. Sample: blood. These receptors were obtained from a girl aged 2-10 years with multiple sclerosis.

CDR3 sequence (DNA): TGTGCCAGCGGCCGGGACAGGGTATACAATGAGCAGTTCTTC. Protein product: CASGRDRVYNEQFF. The gene calls are TRBV6-2 or TRBV6-3 and TRBJ2-1; 9 bases match TRBD1. V shed 8 bases and J 4 bases; nucleotides not matched to a gene: 6. The CDR3 is 14 amino acids. In germline, CDR1 is MNHEY, CDR2 SVGEGT.

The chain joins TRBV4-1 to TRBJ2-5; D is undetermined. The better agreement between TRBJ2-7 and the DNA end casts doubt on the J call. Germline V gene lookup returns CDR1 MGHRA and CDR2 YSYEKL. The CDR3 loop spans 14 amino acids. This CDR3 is CASSLEAPTYEQYF. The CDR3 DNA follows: TGCGCCAGCAGCCTCGAGGCACCCACCTACGAGCAGTACTTC.

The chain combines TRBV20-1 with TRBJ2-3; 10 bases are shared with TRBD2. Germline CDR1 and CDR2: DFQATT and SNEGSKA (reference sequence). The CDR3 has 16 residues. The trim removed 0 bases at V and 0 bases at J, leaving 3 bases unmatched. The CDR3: CSARELAGASTDTQYF. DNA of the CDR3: TGCAGTGCTAGAGAGCTAGCGGGGGCTAGCACAGATACGCAGTATTTT.

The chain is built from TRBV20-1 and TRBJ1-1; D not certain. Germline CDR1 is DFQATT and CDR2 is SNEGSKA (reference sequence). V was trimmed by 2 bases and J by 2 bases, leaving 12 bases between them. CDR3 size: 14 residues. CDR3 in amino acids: CSARSGGPNTEAFF. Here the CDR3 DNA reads TGCAGTGCTAGATCGGGAGGTCCTAACACTGAAGCTTTCTTT.

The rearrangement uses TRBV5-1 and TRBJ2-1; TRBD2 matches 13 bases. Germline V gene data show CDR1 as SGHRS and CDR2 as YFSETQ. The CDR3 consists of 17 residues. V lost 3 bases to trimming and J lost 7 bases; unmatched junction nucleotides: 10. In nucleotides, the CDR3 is TGCGCCAGCAGCTCCTTACTAGCGGGAGGGCCAGGAAATGAGCAGTTCTTC. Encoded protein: CASSSLLAGGPGNEQFF.